These 10 T cell receptor beta chains came from one sample sequenced in a study of post-analysis software for immune sequencing data. The study, taken as a whole, reports: Higher frequency in patients than in controls was seen for about five TRBV segments, with TRBV5-6, TRBV5-1 and TRBV20-1 among them.

Unique molecular identifiers were present in the TCR beta cDNA libraries. Using its own MiXCR run on the PCR reads, TCRdb lists one record per CDR3 protein. The repertoire holds about 760,000 distinct CDR3 sequences, with roughly 29% as singletons. No antigen has been identified for these receptors. What was sequenced was blood. These TCRs come from a girl under 18 with multiple sclerosis.

V gene TRBV7-2 combines with J gene TRBJ2-7, with 8 bases fitting TRBD2. The CDR3 extends over 14 amino acids. Per germline, CDR1 SGHTA and CDR2 FQGNSA. V dropped 2 bases and J dropped 5; count of bases not matched to a gene: 5. CDR3 residues: CASSLISGGNEQYF. CDR3 DNA sequence: TGTGCCAGCAGCTTAATAAGCGGGGGCAACGAGCAGTACTTC.

The rearrangement links TRBV5-1 to TRBJ2-2; TRBD1 aligns across 9 bases. V was pared by 4 bases and J by 6 bases, with 10 bases of the junction left unmatched. Germline loops: CDR1 SGHRS, CDR2 YFSETQ. This CDR3 region has 16 residues. CDR3 residues: CASSLQQGAIAGELFF. CDR3 DNA sequence: TGCGCCAGCAGCCTACAACAGGGGGCCATAGCCGGGGAGCTGTTTTTT.

This clonotype was counted at least ten times. V usage is TRBV29-1 and J usage is TRBJ2-7, with D unclear. Germline CDR1 SQVTM, CDR2 ANQGSEA. V was pared by 6 bases and J by 2 bases, with 14 bases between. There are 13 residues in the CDR3. The CDR3 nucleotides are TGCAGCGTATCCACCAACCGTCCCTACGAGCAGTACTTC. Translating gives CSVSTNRPYEQYF.

The chain couples TRBV7-2 to TRBJ2-4; D is uncertain. The J call may be faulty, since TRBJ2-7 better matches the DNA end. The germline gives CDR1 SGHTA, CDR2 FQGNSA. CDR3 length equals 15 residues. The CDR3 reads CASSPQPVRAYEQYF. The CDR3 DNA is TGTGCCAGCAGCCCCCAACCAGTTCGAGCTTACGAGCAGTACTTC.

The gene calls are TRBV12-3 or TRBV12-4 and TRBJ2-3; perhaps D is TRBD1 or TRBD2 (5 bases each). This CDR3 is built from 13 residues. V lost 6 bases to trimming and J lost 4 bases, with 11 bases between them. The CDR3 is CASRGVTADTQYF. The CDR3 DNA follows: TGTGCCAGCAGGGGGGTGACAGCAGATACGCAGTATTTT.

About this clonotype itself: At one end, the junction sequence differs from germline, possibly due to a read error. This chain links TRBV2 with TRBJ2-1; D possibly corresponds to TRBD1 (5 bases). This CDR3 contains 13 residues. Germline CDR1 and CDR2: SNHLY and FYNNEI. CDR3 residues: CASRTMGRNVQFF. CDR3 coding DNA: TGTGCCAGCAGGACCATGGGGCGGAATGTGCAGTTCTTC.

This clonotype has a count of ten or more. V usage is TRBV7-6 and J usage is TRBJ2-3, with D possibly matching TRBD2 (5 bases). In germline, CDR1 is SGHVS, CDR2 FNYEAQ. V was pared by 2 bases and J by 5 bases, with 11 bases between. The CDR3 is made up of 14 amino acids. This chain's CDR3 is CASSLFSEGDTQYF. In DNA, the CDR3 is TGTGCCAGCAGCTTATTCTCAGAGGGAGATACGCAGTATTTT.

This clonotype was found a few times. This chain links TRBV7-2 with TRBJ2-4; 12 bases align to TRBD2. The CDR3 has 15 amino acids. CDR1 and CDR2 (germline): SGHTA, FQGNSA. V dropped 3 bases and J dropped 13; count of bases not matched to a gene: 10. CDR3 in amino acids: CASSLGLAGYNEQYF. The CDR3 DNA reads TGTGCCAGCAGCTTGGGACTAGCGGGCTACAATGAGCAGTACTTC.

This clonotype has just a few counts. This sequence joins TRBV5-1 and TRBJ2-5; D may be TRBD1 (7 bases). With 2 bases removed from V and 1 base from J, the gap between germline ends came to 15 bases. Germline CDR1 and CDR2: SGHRS and YFSETQ. There are 16 residues in the CDR3. The CDR3 loop is CASSLTGEVRQETQYF. The CDR3 region has the DNA TGCGCCAGCAGCTTAACAGGGGAGGTGCGCCAAGAGACCCAGTACTTC.

The genes are TRBV4-1 and TRBJ1-2; D remains ambiguous. Germline CDR1 MGHRA, CDR2 YSYEKL. V lost 0 bases, J lost 4 bases, and 9 bases lay in between. The CDR3 is made up of 14 amino acids. The CDR3 sequence is CASSQDRPSYGYTF. CDR3 DNA: TGCGCCAGCAGCCAAGACCGGCCTAGCTATGGCTACACCTTC.